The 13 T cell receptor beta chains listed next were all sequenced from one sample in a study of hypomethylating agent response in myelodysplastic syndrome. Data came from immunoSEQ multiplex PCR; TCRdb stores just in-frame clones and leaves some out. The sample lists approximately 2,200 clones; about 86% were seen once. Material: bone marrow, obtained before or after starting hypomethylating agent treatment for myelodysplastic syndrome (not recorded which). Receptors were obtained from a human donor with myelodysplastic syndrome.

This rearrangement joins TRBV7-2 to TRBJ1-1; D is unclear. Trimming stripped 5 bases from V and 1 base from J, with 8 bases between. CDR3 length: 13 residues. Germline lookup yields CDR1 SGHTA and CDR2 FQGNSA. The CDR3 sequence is CASSQPSNTEAFF. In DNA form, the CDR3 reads TGTGCCAGCAGCCAGCCCTCGAACACTGAAGCTTTCTTT.

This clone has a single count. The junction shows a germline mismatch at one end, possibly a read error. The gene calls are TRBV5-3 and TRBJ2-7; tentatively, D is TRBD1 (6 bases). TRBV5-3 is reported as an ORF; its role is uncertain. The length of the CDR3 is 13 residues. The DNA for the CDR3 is TGTGCCAGCAGCTACGGACAGTCCTACGAGCAGTACTTC. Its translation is CASSYGQSYEQYF.

The CDR3 spells CASSLDVQPNEKLFF. CDR3 in DNA: TGCGCCAGCAGCTTGGACGTCCAGCCTAATGAAAAACTGTTTTTT. The chain uses TRBV5-1 and TRBJ1-4, with D unresolved. The CDR3 is 15 amino acids. Trimming shortened V by 0 bases and J by 3 bases, and 9 bases separated the two germline ends. Per germline, CDR1 SGHRS and CDR2 YFSETQ.

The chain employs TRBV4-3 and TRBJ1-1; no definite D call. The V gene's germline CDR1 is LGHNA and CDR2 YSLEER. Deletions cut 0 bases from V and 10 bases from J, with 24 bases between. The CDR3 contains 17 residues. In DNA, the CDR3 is TGCGCCAGCAGCCAAGATCCCGTGGGTGGGTCACGGTCGGGAGCTTTCTTT. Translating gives CASSQDPVGGSRSGAFF.

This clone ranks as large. The CDR3 DNA follows: TGTGCCAGCAGTTTCATGACAGGGAGCAATCAGCCCCAGCATTTT. Amino acid sequence: CASSFMTGSNQPQHF. The V and J genes are TRBV28 and TRBJ1-5, with 7 bases aligning to TRBD1. The CDR3 runs to 15 residues. J gave up 1 base and V 3 bases, and 3 bases lay outside the gene matches. Germline V CDR1 and CDR2: MDHEN, SYDVKM.

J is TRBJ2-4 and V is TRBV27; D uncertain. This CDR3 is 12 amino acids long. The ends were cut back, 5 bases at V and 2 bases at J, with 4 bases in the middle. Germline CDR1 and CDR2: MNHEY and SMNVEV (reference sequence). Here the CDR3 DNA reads TGTGCCAGCAGTAACTCCAAAAACATTCAGTACTTC. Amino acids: CASSNSKNIQYF.

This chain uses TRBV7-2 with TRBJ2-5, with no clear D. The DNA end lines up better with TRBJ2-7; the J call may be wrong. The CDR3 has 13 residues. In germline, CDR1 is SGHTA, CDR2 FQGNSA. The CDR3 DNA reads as TGTGCCAGCAGCGTGAAAATTGGATACGAGCAGTACTTC. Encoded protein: CASSVKIGYEQYF.

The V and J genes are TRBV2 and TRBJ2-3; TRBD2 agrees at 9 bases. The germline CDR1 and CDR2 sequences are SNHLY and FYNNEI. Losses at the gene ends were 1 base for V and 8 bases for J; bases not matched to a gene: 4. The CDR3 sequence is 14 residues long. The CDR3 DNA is TGTGCCAGCAGTGAAGGGCGGGGGGGAGGTACGCAGTATTTT. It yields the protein CASSEGRGGGTQYF. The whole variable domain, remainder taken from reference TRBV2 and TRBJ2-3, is EPEVTQTPSHQVTQMGQEVILRCVPISNHLYFYWYRQILGQKVEFLVSFYNNEISEKSEIFDDQFSVERPDGSNFTLKIRSTKLEDSAMYFCASSEGRGGGTQYFGPGTRLTVL.

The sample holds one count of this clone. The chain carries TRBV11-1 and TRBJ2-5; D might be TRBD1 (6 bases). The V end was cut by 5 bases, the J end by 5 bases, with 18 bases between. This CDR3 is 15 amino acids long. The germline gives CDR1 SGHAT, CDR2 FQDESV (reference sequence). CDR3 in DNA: TGTGCCAGCAGCCCAGACCACGCGAGGGGGGAGACCCAGTACTTC. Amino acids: CASSPDHARGETQYF.

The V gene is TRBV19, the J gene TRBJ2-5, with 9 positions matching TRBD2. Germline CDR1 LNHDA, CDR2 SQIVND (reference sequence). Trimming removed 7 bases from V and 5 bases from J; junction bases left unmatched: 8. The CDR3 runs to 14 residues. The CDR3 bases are TGTGCCAGTACGGGGCGGGGGGGCCCCGAGACCCAGTACTTC. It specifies CASTGRGGPETQYF.

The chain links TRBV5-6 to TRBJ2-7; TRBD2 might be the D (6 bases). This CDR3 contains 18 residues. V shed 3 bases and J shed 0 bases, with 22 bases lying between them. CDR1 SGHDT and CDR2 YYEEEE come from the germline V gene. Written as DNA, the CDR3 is TGTGCCAGCAGCTCGCCCGGGAGCATCCTTTTTTCCTCCTACGAGCAGTACTTC. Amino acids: CASSSPGSILFSSYEQYF. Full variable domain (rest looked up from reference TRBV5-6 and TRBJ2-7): DAGVTQSPTHLIKTRGQQVTLRCSPKSGHDTVSWYQQALGQGPQFIFQYYEEEERQRGNFPDRFSGHQFPNYSSELNVNALLLGDSALYLCASSSPGSILFSSYEQYFGPGTRLTVT.

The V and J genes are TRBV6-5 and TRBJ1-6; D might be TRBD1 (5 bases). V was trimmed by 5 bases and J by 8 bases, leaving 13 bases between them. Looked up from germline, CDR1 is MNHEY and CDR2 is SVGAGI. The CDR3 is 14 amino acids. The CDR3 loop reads CASSIRDPDSPLHF. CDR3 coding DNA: TGTGCCAGCAGTATCCGGGACCCCGATTCACCCCTCCACTTT.

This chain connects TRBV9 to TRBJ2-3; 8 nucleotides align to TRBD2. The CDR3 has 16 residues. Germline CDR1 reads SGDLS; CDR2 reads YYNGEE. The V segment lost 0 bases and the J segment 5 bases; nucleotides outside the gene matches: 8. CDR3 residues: CASSVEGGLAGDTQYF. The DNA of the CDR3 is TGTGCCAGCAGCGTAGAGGGGGGGCTAGCGGGAGATACGCAGTATTTT. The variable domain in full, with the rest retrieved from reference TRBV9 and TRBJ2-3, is DSGVTQTPKHLITATGQRVTLRCSPRSGDLSVYWYQQSLDQGLQFLIQYYNGEERAKGNILERFSAQQFPDLHSELNLSSLELGDSALYFCASSVEGGLAGDTQYFGPGTRLTVL.